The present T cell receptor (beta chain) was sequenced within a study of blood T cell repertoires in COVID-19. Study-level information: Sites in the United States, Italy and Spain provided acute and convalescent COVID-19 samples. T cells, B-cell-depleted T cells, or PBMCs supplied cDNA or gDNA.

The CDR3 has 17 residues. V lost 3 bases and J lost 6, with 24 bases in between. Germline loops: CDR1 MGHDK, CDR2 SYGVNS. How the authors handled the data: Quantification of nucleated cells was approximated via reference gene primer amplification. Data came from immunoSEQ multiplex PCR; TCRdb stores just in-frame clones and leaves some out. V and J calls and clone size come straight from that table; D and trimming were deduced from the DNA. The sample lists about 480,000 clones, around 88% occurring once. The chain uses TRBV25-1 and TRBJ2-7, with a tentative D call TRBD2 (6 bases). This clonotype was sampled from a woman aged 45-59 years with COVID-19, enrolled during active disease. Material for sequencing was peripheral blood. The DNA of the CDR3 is TGTGCCAGCAGTGAGGCTTTAGGGAGGTCTTCACACCTCGAGCAGTACTTC. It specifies CASSEALGRSSHLEQYF.